This passage covers 17 T cell receptor beta chains from one sample sequenced in a study of T cell responses to AZD1222 COVID-19 vaccine. Sequencing used immunoSEQ multiplex PCR; TCRdb keeps in-frame clones, though not all of them. This sample has tens of thousands of clones, with around four fifths found just once. This specimen consisted of peripheral blood, obtained on day 0 of AZD1222 vaccination. These receptor sequences come from an adult in good health.

This clone was detected once. In DNA form, the CDR3 reads TGTGCCAGCTCACTGCAGGGGGAAAGGAACACTGAAGCTTTCTTT. Translation: CASSLQGERNTEAFF. The chain has TRBV18 and TRBJ1-1; 7 bases agree with TRBD1. CDR3 length: 15 amino acids. Germline values: CDR1 KGHSH, CDR2 LQKENI. The V and J ends lost 4 bases and 1 base, in that order; junction bases with no gene match: 6.

The rearrangement links TRBV5-5 to TRBJ2-7; D ambiguous. This CDR3 spans 13 amino acids. Germline CDR1 reads SGHKS; CDR2 reads YYEKEE (reference sequence). Trimming pared 2 bases from V and 1 base from J, leaving 7 bases between. The DNA of the CDR3 is TGTGCCAGCAGCTTCGGAACATCCTACGAGCAGTACTTC. It encodes CASSFGTSYEQYF.

The J gene is TRBJ2-3, the V gene TRBV25-1, with D unresolved. CDR1 and CDR2 (germline): MGHDK, SYGVNS. The CDR3 contains 14 residues. Trimming removed 4 bases at V and 2 bases at J, with 10 bases between. The CDR3 region has the DNA TGTGCCAGCAGTGTGGACGGAATCACAGATACGCAGTATTTT. It yields the protein CASSVDGITDTQYF.

V usage is TRBV7-9 and J usage is TRBJ1-3; no clear D gene. The CDR3 has 14 residues. V dropped 3 bases and J dropped 2 bases, with 8 bases sitting between them. Germline lookup yields CDR1 SEHNR and CDR2 FQNEAQ (reference sequence). For the CDR3, the DNA is TGTGCCAGCAGCTTTCGGGGTGCTGGAAACACCATATATTTT. As protein: CASSFRGAGNTIYF.

The chain links TRBV7-2 to TRBJ1-1, with unresolved D. The CDR3 runs 11 residues. The germline V gene has CDR1 SGHTA and CDR2 FQGNSA. V lost 5 bases and J 2 bases, leaving 3 bases between the germline ends. This chain's CDR3 is CASSLNTEAFF. CDR3 DNA sequence: TGTGCCAGCAGCCTAAACACTGAAGCTTTCTTT. Based on the CDR3 plus reference TRBV7-2 and TRBJ1-1, the full variable domain is GAGVSQSPSNKVTEKGKDVELRCDPISGHTALYWYRQSLGQGLEFLIYFQGNSAPDKSGLPSDRFSAERTGGSVSTLTIQRTQQEDSAVYLCASSLNTEAFFGQGTRLTVV.

V is TRBV7-9 and J is TRBJ1-1; D ambiguous. Germline V CDR1 and CDR2: SEHNR, FQNEAQ (reference sequence). V lost 1 base, J lost 5 bases, and 11 bases lay in between. This CDR3 comprises 14 residues. CDR3 DNA sequence: TGTGCCAGCAGCTTAGTTACGTCCGGAACTGAAGCTTTCTTT. This gives the protein CASSLVTSGTEAFF. The full variable domain, with the rest looked up from reference TRBV7-9 and TRBJ1-1, is DTGVSQNPRHKITKRGQNVTFRCDPISEHNRLYWYRQTLGQGPEFLTYFQNEAQLEKSRLLSDRFSAERPKGSFSTLEIQRTEQGDSAMYLCASSLVTSGTEAFFGQGTRLTVV.

The rearrangement links TRBV2 to TRBJ1-2, with 8 positions matching TRBD1. Looked up from germline, CDR1 is SNHLY and CDR2 is FYNNEI. This CDR3 region has 16 residues. V gave up 5 bases and J gave up 5 bases; unmatched junction bases: 13. CDR3 loop: CASSRRQGRQPYGYTF. CDR3 nucleotides: TGTGCCAGCAGTAGACGACAGGGGCGCCAGCCGTATGGCTACACCTTC.

The J gene is TRBJ1-1, the V gene TRBV19, with D possibly TRBD1 on 6 matching bases. The germline CDR1 and CDR2 sequences are LNHDA and SQIVND (reference sequence). Trimming left V 3 bases short and J 11 bases short, with 10 bases between. This CDR3 is 11 amino acids long. The CDR3 spells CASSIGQSAFF. The CDR3 DNA sequence: TGTGCCAGTAGTATCGGACAGTCGGCTTTCTTT.

Details on this clone: Other DNA sequences from this sample encode an identical CDR3 as well. The rearrangement uses TRBV2 and TRBJ1-5; the D gene is possibly TRBD1 (5 bases). This CDR3 region has 14 residues. Trimming removed 6 bases from V and 4 bases from J, with 13 bases in between. Germline values: CDR1 SNHLY, CDR2 FYNNEI. The CDR3 region is CASSGTGGNQPQHF. The DNA of the CDR3 is TGTGCCAGCAGCGGAACAGGAGGGAATCAGCCCCAGCATTTT.

The chain carries TRBV29-1 and TRBJ1-2; D may be TRBD1 (5 bases). Germline V gives CDR1 SQVTM, CDR2 ANQGSEA. V lost 0 bases to trimming and J lost 5 bases, with 10 bases between them. CDR3 length equals 13 residues. CDR3 protein: CSVEDRWGYGYTF. CDR3 in DNA: TGCAGCGTTGAAGATCGGTGGGGGTATGGCTACACCTTC.

This clone was recorded a few times. This chain links TRBV9 with TRBJ2-3, with D perhaps matching TRBD1 (6 bases). Trimming removed 3 bases at V and 1 base at J, with 18 bases between. CDR3 size: 17 residues. The germline CDR1 and CDR2 sequences are SGDLS and YYNGEE. The CDR3 loop is CASSGRDTMAGTDTQYF. CDR3 nucleotide sequence: TGTGCCAGCAGCGGCCGGGACACGATGGCTGGCACAGATACGCAGTATTTT.

The rearrangement links TRBV21-1 to TRBJ1-2. TRBV21-1 is flagged as a pseudogene. The CDR3 covers 15 residues. The DNA for the CDR3 is TGTGCCAGCAGCAAAGAACGGGGGATAGGTATGCGCTACACCTTC. This gives the protein CASSKERGIGMRYTF.

This clone has a single count. The chain employs TRBV28 and TRBJ1-1, with D unresolved. The CDR3 has 15 residues. In germline, CDR1 is MDHEN, CDR2 SYDVKM. Trimming removed 10 bases from V and 1 base from J, with 19 bases in between. CDR3: CATNLIQRGNTEAFF. CDR3 coding DNA: TGTGCCACCAACCTTATACAGCGGGGGAACACTGAAGCTTTCTTT.

This chain connects TRBV3-1 (or the pseudogene TRBV3-2) to TRBJ1-4; no reliable D call. Germline CDR1 reads LGHDT; CDR2 reads YNNKEL (reference sequence). The CDR3 covers 14 residues. Between the trimmed V and J ends, which lost 2 bases and 2 bases, there was a span of 6 bases. The CDR3 spells CASSQSGTNEKLFF. The CDR3 DNA is TGTGCCAGCAGCCAATCGGGGACTAATGAAAAACTGTTTTTT.

J is TRBJ1-5 and V is TRBV6-2 or TRBV6-3, with a tentative D call TRBD1 (6 bases). Trimming took off 0 bases at V and 2 bases at J, with 14 bases between the two ends. Germline CDR1 and CDR2: MNHEY and SVGEGT. The CDR3 covers 17 residues. The CDR3 loop reads CASSYSMTGGGNQPQHF. CDR3 nucleotide sequence: TGTGCCAGCAGTTACTCGATGACGGGGGGCGGCAATCAGCCCCAGCATTTT.

This clone was seen a few times. This chain connects TRBV6-5 to TRBJ1-2; 9 bases agree with TRBD1. This CDR3 has 14 residues. V shed 4 bases, J shed 1 base, and the junction held 1 base outside the gene matches. The germline gives CDR1 MNHEY, CDR2 SVGAGI. CDR3 DNA sequence: TGTGCCAGCAGTTGGGGACAGGGTAACTATGGCTACACCTTC. It translates to CASSWGQGNYGYTF.

This rearrangement joins TRBV5-1 to TRBJ2-2; tentative D call: TRBD2 (5 bases). This CDR3 is 15 amino acids long. Germline values: CDR1 SGHRS, CDR2 YFSETQ. Trimming removed 5 bases from V and 2 bases from J, with 13 bases in between. In DNA form, the CDR3 reads TGCGCCAGCAGTCGAACCGGGGAAAACACCGGGGAGCTGTTTTTT. This encodes CASSRTGENTGELFF.